This TCR beta chain comes out of a study of cytomegalovirus exposure and HLA in healthy donors. Study-level information: From 150 million to 200 million T cells, an earlier analysis saw under 140 million unique TCR beta sequences.

This clone was observed a few times. Its antigen is currently unknown. Study results and limitations: From TCR beta sequences, most subjects' HLA-A and HLA-B alleles were reportedly predicted accurately. An analysis that came later showed most CMV-associated TCR beta chains appearing HLA-restricted.

Amplification used 60 Vbeta primers and 13 Jbeta primers. Sequencing used immunoSEQ multiplex PCR; TCRdb keeps in-frame clones, though not all of them. This repertoire shows 150,000 to 200,000 clones, almost 85% found once; its top ten account for 0.2% to 0.3%. This CDR3 has 14 residues. Germline assignment: CDR1 LGHNA and CDR2 YNFKEQ. Between the trimmed V and J ends, which lost 4 bases and 7 bases, there was a span of 13 bases. The sequenced material came from PBMCs. The gene calls are TRBV4-2 and TRBJ2-2; a possible D gene is TRBD2 (5 bases). This clonotype was obtained from a boy between 10 and 17 years old in good health and CMV-seronegative. In DNA form, the CDR3 reads TGTGCCAGCAGCCCTCTATCTGGAGGCGGGGAGCTGTTTTTT. This gives the protein CASSPLSGGGELFF.